This TCR beta chain was captured in a study of control samples from healthy donors and cancer patients. Method: immunoSEQ multiplex PCR; TCRdb's copy keeps in-frame clones and lacks some. The table includes around 75,000 clones, 92% detected once. Sequencing used blood. The sequence derives from a woman aged 55-69 years in good health.

This chain's CDR3 is CASSQQGQETQYF. The CDR3 DNA is TGTGCCAGCAGTCAACAGGGACAAGAGACCCAGTACTTC. J is TRBJ2-5 and V is TRBV28; possibly TRBD1 for D (6 bases). The CDR3 consists of 13 residues. Germline loops: CDR1 MDHEN, CDR2 SYDVKM. Trimming left V 5 bases short and J 2 bases short, with 9 bases between. The whole variable domain, remainder taken from reference TRBV28 and TRBJ2-5, is DVKVTQSSRYLVKRTGEKVFLECVQDMDHENMFWYRQDPGLGLRLIYFSYDVKMKEKGDIPEGYSVSREKKERFSLILESASTNQTSMYLCASSQQGQETQYFGPGTRLLVL.